This T cell receptor beta chain was found in a study of blood T cell repertoires in COVID-19. Study-wide background: The United States, Italy and Spain were the sources of the acute and convalescent COVID-19 samples. PBMCs, B-cell-depleted T cells, or T cells provided the cDNA or gDNA that made up the material.

There are 15 residues in the CDR3. Trimming took 3 bases from V and 4 from J, leaving 16 bases between them. Germline lookup yields CDR1 SGHAT and CDR2 FQNNGV. Per the original data handling: Cell counts per sample came from amplifying reference gene primers. The table came from immunoSEQ multiplex PCR; TCRdb's copy has only in-frame clones and leaves some out. That table furnishes V, J and clone size, whereas the DNA furnished D and trimming. The table has about 150,000 clones, about 86% seen once. Sequencing was done on a sample of peripheral blood. V is TRBV11-2 and J is TRBJ2-7; the D is unclear. This TCR came from a man in his fifties or sixties with active or convalescent COVID-19. CDR3 region: CASSFRRTGGYEQYF. The CDR3 DNA follows: TGTGCCAGCAGCTTTCGACGAACGGGTGGATACGAGCAGTACTTC.